Listed here are 5 T cell receptor beta chains from one sample, sequenced in a study of cytomegalovirus exposure and HLA in healthy donors. The PCR had 60 Vbeta and 13 Jbeta primers. Repertoires were generated with immunoSEQ multiplex PCR, while TCRdb's copy carries only in-frame clones and drops some. This table has more than 130,000 clones, approximately 80% appearing once. The material sequenced was PBMCs. The origin of the receptors is a male donor in good health and CMV-seronegative.

This clone turned up a few times. V gene TRBV2 combines with J gene TRBJ2-3; TRBD2 matches 7 bases. This CDR3 has 14 amino acids. Losses at the gene ends were 5 bases for V and 14 bases for J; bases not matched to a gene: 16. Germline V gene data show CDR1 as SNHLY and CDR2 as FYNNEI. The CDR3 bases are TGTGCCAGCAGTCTATTTGGCGCGACTAGCTTGGCGTATTTT. Protein product: CASSLFGATSLAYF.

The chain uses TRBV6-6 and TRBJ2-7; tentatively, D is TRBD2 (6 bases). The CDR3 loop spans 15 amino acids. Germline V lookup: CDR1 MNHNY, CDR2 SVGAGI (reference sequence). V lost 0 bases, J lost 5 bases, and 14 bases lay in between. CDR3 bases: TGTGCCAGCAGTTACTCGGACGGGCGGGAAGACGAGCAGTACTTC. Encoded protein: CASSYSDGREDEQYF.

In this sample, this clone turned up once. V usage is TRBV2 and J usage is TRBJ2-7; D perhaps matches TRBD1 (6 bases). CDR3 length: 13 amino acids. Per the germline V gene, CDR1 is SNHLY and CDR2 is FYNNEI. V dropped 8 bases and J dropped 1 base, with 12 bases sitting between them. The CDR3 coding sequence is TGTGCCAGCGAACAGGGCCTTTCCTACGAGCAGTACTTC. Its protein is CASEQGLSYEQYF.

The chain recombines TRBV7-6 with TRBJ2-1; TRBD1 matches at 11 bases. The V gene end was trimmed by 1 base and the J gene end by 8 bases; junction bases not matched to a gene: 4. The CDR3 is made up of 15 amino acids. The germline V gene has CDR1 SGHVS and CDR2 FNYEAQ. The CDR3 DNA sequence: TGTGCCAGCAGCTTAGGGACAGGGGGCTTCGATGAGCAGTTCTTC. Amino acid sequence: CASSLGTGGFDEQFF.

V gene TRBV11-3 combines with J gene TRBJ2-3; no definite D call. The V and J ends lost 4 bases and 1 base respectively, with 6 bases between them. The CDR3 spans 13 residues. Germline CDR1 reads SGHNT; CDR2 reads YENEEA. Here the CDR3 reads CASSWARTDTQYF. The CDR3 region has the DNA TGTGCCAGCAGCTGGGCCCGCACAGATACGCAGTATTTT.